The text below deals with one TCR beta chain. The table lists this clonotype with many counts. Its specific antigen is unknown. No base quality information exists; no much larger clone differs at one position. Only healthy Caucasian donors were included. Three pairs of female monozygotic twins, all aged about 18 to 30 years, made up the twin cohort. Peripheral blood mononuclear cells were used as the source from which RNA for TCR libraries was isolated. The CDR3, from cysteine to phenylalanine, totals 17 residues. The only DNA kept is the CDR3, 51 bases in frame from the first base. Compared with germline, V lacks 5 bases and J lacks 3 bases; bases without a gene match: 10. Based on the germline V gene, the CDR1 and CDR2 sequences are SGHDN and FVKESK. This sample is part of a study of identical twins listed by TCRdb under 2016. With regard to the full study: To test whether fetal clonotypes persist, the study used deep sequencing on TCR alpha and beta repertoires from monozygotic twins, unrelated adults of various ages, and cord blood. To rule out contamination, replicate twin experiments were performed at different times with different library preparation protocols.

The library was made by 5' RACE. For sequencing, an Illumina HiSeq 2000 was employed. Template switching introduced a universal primer binding site; the final cDNA contained a unique molecular identifier, enabling accurate counting of TCR cDNA molecules. Specific primers in the conserved constant-segment region were used to synthesize first-strand cDNA for the TCR alpha and beta chains. To control for contamination, every cDNA library carried two barcodes: a SMART-Mk sample barcode plus Illumina barcodes. Two successive PCR steps introduced TruSeq adapter sequences along with Illumina sample barcodes. The Illumina HiSeq platform was used with custom primers to sequence TCR alpha and beta cDNA libraries. Per the source publication's procedure: MiGEC was used to process raw reads and extract unique molecular identifiers, and MiXCR was used to find CDR3 positions. For each individual, recombination models were inferred using an EM algorithm with the repgenHMM and IGoR tools. The analysis of shared clonotypes was done with the tcR package in R, with sharing normalized by the product of cloneset sizes. To study raw recombination free of thymic and clonal selection effects, out-of-frame nonproductive sequences were analyzed. TCRdb cleaned the public reads at Q25 with fastp, built clones with MiXCR and kept in-frame beta chains. Each entry is one CDR3 protein sequence, shown with its most common DNA and genes. TCRdb, rather than the study authors, made the V and J calls. This sample holds fewer than 650,000 distinct CDR3 sequences; about 7% were observed only once. The ten most abundant clones make up less than 2% of the sample.

General study outcomes and caveats: Compared with coincidental sharing between unrelated individuals, out-of-frame TCR alpha sequences shared between twins had an excess of sequences with low generation probability. Because the same donors could not be followed over many years, the conclusions relied on cross-sectional statistical analysis. In beta out-of-frame sequences, excess twin sharing was weaker, because having fewer shared sequences lowered the signal-to-noise ratio. Zero-insertion analyses could be partly confounded by invariant T cells such as MAIT and iNKT, though diverse VJ usage argued against such confounding for most clonotypes. Out-of-frame TCR alpha sharing in monozygotic twins was systematically underestimated by recombination models, whereas sharing between unrelated individuals was in agreement with the recombination models. Fewer insertions were carried by abundant cord blood beta clonotypes, a similar but weaker trend appeared in young adult naive repertoires, and no such trend appeared in memory repertoires.

These data were also reused for a study on yellow fever vaccine responses in identical twins. Looking at the second paper: The authors reported that the T cell response to vaccination in identical twins appeared partly convergent and partly personalized. In the study, vaccine-responding T cell clones were precisely tracked in identical twins.

Material: PBMCs. This sequence originates from a woman younger than 35 in good health. The receptor chain draws on TRBV14 and TRBJ2-1; TRBD2 lines up with 10 middle nucleotides. The DNA sequence reads TGTGCCAGCAGCAAGCAATGGACTAGCGGAGACTACAATGAGCAGTTCTTC. It translates to CASSKQWTSGDYNEQFF.